A single sample gave rise to the 26 T cell receptor beta chains below, sequenced in a study of radiation and T cells in renal cell carcinoma. Produced via immunoSEQ multiplex PCR; TCRdb's table is partial and in-frame only. The data hold around 20,000 clones, with around 46% observed a single time. Treatment reported: 15 Gy SBRT to primary tumor, nephrectomy 4 weeks later. The specimen comprised tumor tissue, sampled from a patient whose treatment included radiotherapy and nephrectomy. Receptors originate from a woman aged 45-65 years with renal cell carcinoma.

This clone was seen many times. The CDR3 DNA sequence: TGCAGCGTTGAAGGAGGCCGGGACAGGGGTAACTATGGCTACACCTTC. Its translation is CSVEGGRDRGNYGYTF. This chain uses TRBV29-1 with TRBJ1-2, with 10 positions matching TRBD1. Germline V gene lookup returns CDR1 SQVTM and CDR2 ANQGSEA. Trimming removed 1 base from V and 1 base from J; junction bases left unmatched: 6. CDR3 length: 16 residues.

In this sample, this clone turned up once. Written as DNA, the CDR3 is TGTGCCAGCAGCTTAGGCAGGCAGGTCAATGAGCAGTTCTTC. Translated, it gives CASSLGRQVNEQFF. The chain couples TRBV7-9 to TRBJ2-1; D is ambiguous. V lost 1 base and J 6 bases, leaving 10 bases between the germline ends. CDR1 SEHNR and CDR2 FQNEAQ come from the germline V gene (reference sequence). The CDR3 runs to 14 residues.

The CDR3 DNA follows: TGTGCCAGCTCACCGCGGTCCGACGGATCCTACGAGCAGTACTTC. This gives the protein CASSPRSDGSYEQYF. The chain combines TRBV18 with TRBJ2-7, with D unresolved. V was shortened by 3 bases and J by 1 base, with 13 bases between the two germline ends. Germline V lookup: CDR1 KGHSH, CDR2 LQKENI. The CDR3 extends over 15 amino acids. The full variable domain, with the rest looked up from reference TRBV18 and TRBJ2-7, is NAGVMQNPRHLVRRRGQEARLRCSPMKGHSHVYWYRQLPEEGLKFMVYLQKENIIDESGMPKERFSAEFPKEGPSILRIQQVVRGDSAAYFCASSPRSDGSYEQYFGPGTRLTVT.

This clone qualifies as medium-sized. The chain joins TRBV19 to TRBJ2-2; possibly TRBD1 for D (6 bases). The germline V and J ends were trimmed by 9 bases and 0 bases, with 17 bases remaining between them. This CDR3 contains 16 residues. From germline, CDR1 is LNHDA and CDR2 SQIVND (reference sequence). In nucleotides, the CDR3 is TGTGCCAGCCGGGACACGGGTCGTACGAACACCGGGGAGCTGTTTTTT. It specifies CASRDTGRTNTGELFF.

The rearrangement uses TRBV7-2 and TRBJ2-5, with D tentatively TRBD1 (6 bases). Trimming removed 2 bases from V and 5 bases from J, with 18 bases in between. Germline CDR1 and CDR2: SGHTA and FQGNSA. There are 16 residues in the CDR3. This CDR3 is CASSLQQGTVGETQYF. For the CDR3, the DNA is TGTGCCAGCAGCTTACAACAGGGAACGGTCGGGGAGACCCAGTACTTC. Drawing the rest from reference TRBV7-2 and TRBJ2-5, the complete variable domain is GAGVSQSPSNKVTEKGKDVELRCDPISGHTALYWYRQSLGQGLEFLIYFQGNSAPDKSGLPSDRFSAERTGGSVSTLTIQRTQQEDSAVYLCASSLQQGTVGETQYFGPGTRLLVL.

J is TRBJ2-1 and V is TRBV7-2; D call uncertain. Between the trimmed V and J ends, which lost 1 base and 6 bases, there was a span of 10 bases. The CDR3 extends over 14 amino acids. Germline loops: CDR1 SGHTA, CDR2 FQGNSA. DNA for the CDR3: TGTGCCAGCAGCTTAGGGCAGAGGCTCAATGAGCAGTTCTTC. Translated: CASSLGQRLNEQFF.

V and J are TRBV18 and TRBJ1-1, with no clear D. The CDR3 totals 16 residues. CDR1 and CDR2 from the germline V gene are KGHSH and LQKENI. Trimming took 1 base from V and 3 from J, leaving 15 bases between them. The CDR3 DNA reads TGTGCCAGCTCACCACGTAGGCGGGCTGGGTACACTGAAGCTTTCTTT. This encodes CASSPRRRAGYTEAFF.

This clone was counted between two and nine times. CDR3 residues: CAISEVGSTEAFF. CDR3 coding DNA: TGTGCCATCAGTGAGGTAGGGAGCACTGAAGCTTTCTTT. The genes are TRBV10-3 and TRBJ1-1; no firm D call. V lost 2 bases and J 4 bases, leaving 8 bases between the germline ends. In germline, CDR1 is ENHRY, CDR2 SYGVKD. The CDR3 covers 13 residues.

This clone occurred a few times. The J gene is TRBJ1-1, the V gene TRBV2, with D perhaps TRBD1 (5 bases). Germline lookup yields CDR1 SNHLY and CDR2 FYNNEI. This CDR3 contains 14 residues. V was shortened by 0 bases and J by 4 bases, with 9 bases between the two germline ends. CDR3 sequence (DNA): TGTGCCAGCAGTGAAGCGGGGAGGGGCACTGAAGCTTTCTTT. It is translated as CASSEAGRGTEAFF.

This clone was detected only a few times. V usage is TRBV11-2 and J usage is TRBJ2-7, with no clear D. V lost 1 base and J lost 6, with 4 bases in between. The CDR3 covers 11 residues. Per germline, CDR1 SGHAT and CDR2 FQNNGV. CDR3 nucleotide sequence: TGTGCCAGCAGCTTAGTTGGCGAGCAGTACTTC. Translation gives CASSLVGEQYF. The whole variable domain, remainder taken from reference TRBV11-2 and TRBJ2-7, is EAGVAQSPRYKIIEKRQSVAFWCNPISGHATLYWYQQILGQGPKLLIQFQNNGVVDDSQLPKDRFSAERLKGVDSTLKIQPAKLEDSAVYLCASSLVGEQYFGPGTRLTVT.

This clone was detected only a few times. The CDR3 DNA reads TGTGCCAGCTCACTTATAGCGAGGGAACCAGATACGCAGTATTTT. Residues: CASSLIAREPDTQYF. The V call is TRBV18, the J call TRBJ2-3; perhaps TRBD2 as D (5 bases). V was shortened by 4 bases and J by 4 bases, with 15 bases between the two germline ends. The germline V gene encodes CDR1 KGHSH and CDR2 LQKENI. The length of the CDR3 is 15 residues.

V is TRBV7-2 and J is TRBJ2-1, with 8 nucleotides matching TRBD2. Germline V CDR1 and CDR2: SGHTA, FQGNSA. There are 15 residues in the CDR3. Losses at the gene ends were 3 bases for V and 3 bases for J; bases not matched to a gene: 4. The CDR3 region has the DNA TGTGCCAGCAGCTTGGGCGCGGGGGGCTACAATGAGCAGTTCTTC. It yields the protein CASSLGAGGYNEQFF.

A note on this clone: One junction end disagrees with the germline gene, perhaps due to a read error. V is TRBV7-9 and J is TRBJ2-5, with 11 nucleotides matching TRBD2. Germline CDR1 and CDR2: SEHNR and FQNEAQ (reference sequence). The CDR3 totals 15 residues. The CDR3 spells CASSLAGGDQETQYF. CDR3 coding DNA: TGTGCCAGCAGCCTAGCGGGGGGTGACCAAGAGACCCAGTACTTC.

The chain carries TRBV6-5 and TRBJ2-1, with a possible D match to TRBD2 (6 bases). Trimming cost V 5 bases and J 9 bases, with 8 bases left between them. The CDR3 length is 11 residues. In germline, CDR1 is MNHEY, CDR2 SVGAGI. Here the CDR3 DNA reads TGTGCCAGCAGTCAGGGAGGTGAGCAGTTCTTC. Protein: CASSQGGEQFF.

The chain couples TRBV11-2 to TRBJ2-7; D perhaps matches TRBD1 (6 bases). The CDR3 extends over 16 amino acids. CDR1 and CDR2 (germline): SGHAT, FQNNGV. The V and J ends lost 0 bases and 6 bases respectively, with 18 bases between them. In DNA, the CDR3 is TGTGCCAGCAGCTTAGAGGTCACAGGGATAATATCCGAGCAGTACTTC. The encoded protein is CASSLEVTGIISEQYF.

The chain has TRBV7-2 and TRBJ2-5, with TRBD2 as a possible D gene (7 bases). The length of the CDR3 is 15 residues. Trimming took off 1 base at V and 5 bases at J, with 14 bases between the two ends. Germline V lookup: CDR1 SGHTA, CDR2 FQGNSA. This CDR3 is CASSLGGGPSETQYF. The CDR3 region has the DNA TGTGCCAGCAGCTTAGGGGGGGGGCCCAGTGAGACCCAGTACTTC.

This chain joins TRBV6-6 and TRBJ2-1, with D tentatively TRBD2 (6 bases). The V gene's germline CDR1 is MNHNY and CDR2 SVGAGI (reference sequence). This CDR3 has 12 amino acids. Trimming cost V 2 bases and J 9 bases, with 8 bases left between them. The CDR3 spells CASSYPEGEQFF. The CDR3 DNA reads as TGTGCCAGCAGTTACCCGGAGGGTGAGCAGTTCTTC.

This clone was found a few times. V is TRBV5-4 and J is TRBJ1-1; 7 bases align to TRBD1. The V gene's germline CDR1 is SGHNT and CDR2 YYREEE (reference sequence). CDR3 length equals 17 residues. The ends lost 4 bases at V and 5 bases at J; junction bases unmatched: 17. CDR3 bases: TGTGCCAGCAGCAGGCCGTTGTTGAAGGGGGCAGGGACTGAAGCTTTCTTT. It codes for CASSRPLLKGAGTEAFF.

This clone showed up many times. This chain links TRBV7-9 with TRBJ1-1, with D hard to call. The ends were cut back, 3 bases at V and 6 bases at J, with 8 bases in the middle. Germline CDR1 reads SEHNR; CDR2 reads FQNEAQ (reference sequence). The CDR3 has 12 residues. CDR3 loop: CASSFERAEAFF. The DNA for the CDR3 is TGTGCCAGCAGCTTTGAGCGGGCTGAAGCTTTCTTT.

In its sample, this clone was seen a few times. The chain uses TRBV7-8 and TRBJ1-1; TRBD1 might be the D (5 bases). V lost 3 bases to trimming and J lost 1 base, with 9 bases between them. Germline V gene lookup returns CDR1 SGHVS and CDR2 FQNEAQ. CDR3 length: 14 residues. CDR3 in amino acids: CASSLGLENTEAFF. CDR3 nucleotide sequence: TGTGCCAGCAGCTTGGGACTGGAGAACACTGAAGCTTTCTTT.

This clone was seen a handful of times. This chain connects TRBV6-6 to TRBJ1-2; no firm D call. CDR1 MNHNY and CDR2 SVGAGI come from the germline V gene (reference sequence). V was pared by 5 bases and J by 4 bases, with 14 bases between. The CDR3 contains 14 residues. CDR3 residues: CASSHTSQSYGYTF. The CDR3 DNA sequence: TGTGCCAGCAGTCACACCTCACAAAGCTATGGCTACACCTTC.

This clone was seen more than once but under ten times. The CDR3 does not end in the conserved phenylalanine or tryptophan, so this is likely a read error. The DNA is omitted, as the CDR3 cannot be located on it reliably, and the CDR3 follows TCRdb's listing. The chain combines TRBV6-6 with TRBJ1-1. Inclusive of both ends, the CDR3 amounts to 9 amino acids. CDR1 MNHNY and CDR2 SVGAGI come from the germline V gene (reference sequence). CDR3: CASTTLGPR.

The V and J genes are TRBV6-5 and TRBJ2-1; D remains unclear. This CDR3 spans 11 amino acids. Trimming removed 6 bases at V and 6 bases at J, with 6 bases between. Germline CDR1 and CDR2: MNHEY and SVGAGI. The CDR3 protein is CASRRGNEQFF. Written as DNA, the CDR3 is TGTGCCAGCAGGAGAGGCAATGAGCAGTTCTTC.

As concerns this clone: The same CDR3 also results from other DNA sequences found in this sample. The chain combines TRBV6-1 with TRBJ2-7, with D possibly being TRBD2 (6 bases). V lost 8 bases to trimming and J lost 2 bases, with 13 bases between them. CDR1 and CDR2 from the germline V gene are MNHNS and SASEGT. The CDR3 runs 13 residues. The CDR3 sequence is CASGWGDTYEQYF. The DNA of the CDR3 is TGTGCCAGCGGCTGGGGGGATACCTACGAGCAGTACTTC.

This clone was observed once. The chain couples TRBV9 to TRBJ2-7; D unclear. The V gene lost 1 base and the J gene lost 6 bases, with 11 bases spanning the gap. Germline lookup yields CDR1 SGDLS and CDR2 YYNGEE. This CDR3 region has 13 residues. The CDR3: CASSVNGVGEQYF. As DNA, the CDR3 is TGTGCCAGCAGCGTAAATGGGGTAGGCGAGCAGTACTTC.

This chain joins TRBV6-6 and TRBJ2-3, with 7 nucleotides matching TRBD2. Germline assignment: CDR1 MNHNY and CDR2 SVGAGI (reference sequence). This CDR3 is 14 amino acids long. The V gene end was trimmed by 2 bases and the J gene end by 6 bases; junction bases not matched to a gene: 5. CDR3 amino acids: CASSYETSMDTQYF. The CDR3 bases are TGTGCCAGCAGTTACGAGACTAGCATGGATACGCAGTATTTT.